This TCR beta chain was recorded in a study of technical replicates of blood from a few donors. Assay: immunoSEQ multiplex PCR; the TCRdb copy retains only in-frame clones and omits some. This table holds under 85,000 clones, more than 90% found once. V was trimmed by 6 bases and J by 4 bases, leaving 12 bases between them. The V gene's germline CDR1 is LGHNT and CDR2 FRNRAP. The CDR3 loop spans 13 amino acids. The clonotype was recovered from a human donor in good health. Some clones in this sample may be carry-over from other donors' samples. The J gene is TRBJ1-1, the V gene TRBV12-5; D is unresolved. The specimen was T cells isolated from PBMCs. CDR3 amino acids: CASGKPGGTEAFF. The CDR3 coding sequence is TGTGCTAGTGGGAAACCTGGCGGCACTGAAGCTTTCTTT.